The present TCR beta chain was sequenced within a study of T cells in Graves' hyperthyroidism and ophthalmopathy. Study-level findings and limits: The majority of expanded thyroid clonotypes above 0.001 also appeared in blood.

Amplified TCR beta CDR3 regions came from RNA transcripts. RT-PCR in the first round (using the HTBI primer set) targeted the TCR CDR3. MiXCR, applied by TCRdb to the multiplex PCR reads, yields one record per CDR3 protein. The repertoire consists of 300,000 to 450,000 distinct CDR3 sequences, with 13% occurring once and the leading ten covering 20%. In germline, CDR1 is SNHLY, CDR2 FYNNEI. V lost 5 bases and J 6 bases, leaving 13 bases between the germline ends. CDR3 size: 14 residues. The sample holds many counts of this clonotype. The antigen remains undetermined. V is TRBV2 and J is TRBJ1-4; D gene uncertain. The TCR originated in a young man with Graves' hyperthyroidism that later progressed to Graves' ophthalmopathy. Sequenced material: blood. CDR3 amino acids: CASSRHGGDEKLFF. The DNA of the CDR3 is TGTGCCAGCAGTCGACACGGCGGGGATGAAAAACTGTTTTTT.